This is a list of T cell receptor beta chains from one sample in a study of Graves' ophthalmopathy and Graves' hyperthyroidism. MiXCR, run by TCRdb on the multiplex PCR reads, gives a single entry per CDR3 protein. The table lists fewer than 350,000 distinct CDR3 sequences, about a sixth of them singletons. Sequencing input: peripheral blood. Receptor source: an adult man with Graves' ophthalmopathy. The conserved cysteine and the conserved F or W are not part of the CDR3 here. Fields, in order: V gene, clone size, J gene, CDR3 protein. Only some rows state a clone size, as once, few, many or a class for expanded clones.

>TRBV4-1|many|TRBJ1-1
ASSPLPRGWDTEAF
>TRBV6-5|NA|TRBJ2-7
ASSSLLGTGSYEQY
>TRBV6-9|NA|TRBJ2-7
ASSSSKTGAREY
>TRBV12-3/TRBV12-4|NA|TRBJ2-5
ASRAGMQETQY
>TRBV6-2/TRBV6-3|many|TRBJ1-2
ASSYPGQGDYGYT
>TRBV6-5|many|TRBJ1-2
GSEGWYGYT
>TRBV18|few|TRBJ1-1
ASSPPTVRNTEAF
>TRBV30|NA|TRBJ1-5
VWSVSDHQPQH
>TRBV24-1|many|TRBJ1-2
ATSDFPGGDYGYT
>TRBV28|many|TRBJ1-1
ASSLEEYEAF
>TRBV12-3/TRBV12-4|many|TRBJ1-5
ASSLQRSQPQH
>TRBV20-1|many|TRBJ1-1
SASEDRMNTEAF
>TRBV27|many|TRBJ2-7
ASSLISDSSYEQY
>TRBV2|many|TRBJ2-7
ASSDPGGEQY
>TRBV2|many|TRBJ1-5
ASMMGQNQPQH
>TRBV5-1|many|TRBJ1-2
ASSLDDRGPYGYT
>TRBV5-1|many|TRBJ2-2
ASSWTSGNTGELF